This T cell receptor (beta chain) was recovered during a study of cytomegalovirus exposure and HLA in healthy donors. A single count supports this clone. The antigen is undetermined. The germline V gene has CDR1 SGHDT and CDR2 YYEEEE. This CDR3 is 16 amino acids long. V lost 0 bases, J lost 0 bases, and 11 bases lay in between. Study findings and constraints: Apart from CMV serostatus, no immune exposure information was available. Reports indicated that the classifier achieved high specificity and sensitivity in diagnosing cytomegalovirus status.

The PCR used 60 Vbeta and 13 Jbeta primers. Assay: immunoSEQ multiplex PCR; the TCRdb copy retains only in-frame clones and omits some. The table includes some 240,000 clones, more than 75% detected once. Donors consisted of healthy bone marrow donors. Specimen: PBMCs. The clonotype originates from a male donor in good health and CMV-seronegative. The chain carries TRBV5-6 and TRBJ2-3, with D perhaps TRBD2 (6 bases). DNA of the CDR3: TGTGCCAGCAGCTTGGGGGGACTTGCTAGCACAGATACGCAGTATTTT. Protein: CASSLGGLASTDTQYF.